The sequence of this T cell receptor beta chain was determined in a study of CXCR3-negative and CXCR3-positive naive CD8 T cells. Study-wide background: Every library held about 1.5 +/- 0.3 million TRB reads, and the total came to roughly 150 million. Broader study findings: Both of the naive subsets showed about the same high diversity, but memory CD8+ cells had much less.

Germline V gene sequence: CDR1 SGHKS, CDR2 YYEKEE (reference sequence). This CDR3 has 13 amino acids. UMI-tagged TRB cDNA libraries were built via 5' RACE. TCRdb re-analyzed the 5' RACE reads; it lists each CDR3 protein once, without DNA. This sample contains about 66,000 distinct CDR3 sequences. Points on this clonotype: Its antigen is not known.

The CD45RO-CCR7+CD27+CD95- phenotype denoted naive CD8+ T cells. Sequencing was done on a sample of naive CXCR3- CD8+ T cells from blood. The subset denotes: CD45RO-CCR7+CD27+CD95- naive CD8+ T cells lacking CXCR3 (TNR3-). The chain is built from TRBV5-5 and TRBJ2-7; absent DNA, TCRdb's TRBD1 call cannot be checked. The sequence was collected from a human donor in good health. Some clones in this sample may be carry-over from other donors' samples. CDR3 in amino acids: CASSGDSTYEQYF.